This record covers a single T cell receptor (beta chain). Antigen unknown. TCRdb's table, derived via immunoSEQ multiplex PCR, lists solely in-frame clones and lacks some. The sample has about 7,500 clones, about 88% seen once. The data derive from a study of chemoradiotherapy in HPV16-positive cancers. In the study overall: Candidate HPV-specific T-cell clones and common TCR motifs came from functional assays in a couple of HPV16-positive patients. Study-level results: Candidate HPV-specific clones and E7-related TCR motifs grew in tumor during treatment.

Over chemoradiotherapy, repertoires were sampled more than once. The receptor was derived from a human donor with HPV-associated anogenital cancer. This material was obtained from a patient who underwent chemoradiotherapy.

CDR3 region: CASSPGGPSALHF. The CDR3 DNA sequence: TGTGCCAGCAGCCCGGGGGGCCCCTCGGCCCTCCACTTT. This chain connects TRBV5-4 to TRBJ1-6, with D maybe TRBD1 (6 bases). Trimming stripped 4 bases from V and 14 bases from J, with 16 bases between. Germline V lookup: CDR1 SGHNT, CDR2 YYREEE (reference sequence). The CDR3 totals 13 residues.